This T cell receptor (beta chain) was sequenced during a study of OX40 agonist ivuxolimab in advanced cancers. This clone has only a few counts. Its antigen is undetermined. Study-level findings and limits: The mean number of expanded clones was higher in CD8+ T cells than in CD4+.

Assay: immunoSEQ multiplex PCR; the TCRdb copy retains only in-frame clones and omits some. The sample has 77,000 or so clones; around 85% are singletons. In germline, CDR1 is GTSNPN, CDR2 SVGIG (reference sequence). This CDR3 is 16 amino acids long. Trimming left V 2 bases short and J 11 bases short, with 27 bases between. This TCR was recovered from an adult with an advanced solid tumor such as melanoma, head and neck, liver or kidney cancer. The material sequenced was CD4+ or CD8+ T cells sorted from blood, taken in a trial of the OX40 agonist ivuxolimab. The V gene is TRBV30, the J gene TRBJ1-1; a possible D gene is TRBD1 (6 bases). In DNA form, the CDR3 reads TGTGCCTGGAGTCACGGACAGACACTAGTCCTGAAGCGGGCTTTCTTT. Translating it yields CAWSHGQTLVLKRAFF.